The rows below give T cell receptor beta chains drawn from one sample of a study of tumor-infiltrating lymphocytes in primary liver carcinoma. TCRdb passed the multiplex PCR reads through MiXCR, listing each CDR3 protein once. The sample yields about 110,000 distinct CDR3 sequences, around 80% seen once. Sequenced sample: liver tumor tissue from sampling region 3. The receptors were sampled from a man aged 40-50 years with primary liver carcinoma and hepatitis B virus infection. CDR3s include the opening cysteine and the closing phenylalanine or tryptophan. The order of the fields is V gene, J gene, clone size, CDR3 protein. Expanded clones get a size class; other rows say once, few or many, or leave the size out.

V: TRBV12-3/TRBV12-4
J: TRBJ1-1
size: -
CDR3: CASSSSGAAEGFF

V: TRBV11-3
J: TRBJ2-3
size: few
CDR3: CASSHRTGTDTQYF

V: TRBV6-5
J: TRBJ1-2
size: -
CDR3: CANSYLLRGTYGYTF

V: TRBV6-6
J: TRBJ1-5
size: -
CDR3: CASSSPRGPTRDSNQPQHF

V: TRBV5-4
J: TRBJ2-1
size: -
CDR3: CASTRTSEYDEQFF

V: TRBV12-5
J: TRBJ2-7
size: -
CDR3: CASEGTGYYEQYF

V: TRBV28
J: TRBJ1-4
size: -
CDR3: CASISRTGSNEKLFF

V: TRBV29-1
J: TRBJ1-1
size: -
CDR3: CSVSGGWAMNAEALF

V: TRBV29-1
J: TRBJ1-2
size: -
CDR3: CIVRSGSAYGYTF

V: TRBV5-4
J: TRBJ2-2
size: -
CDR3: CANSCDYFNTGELFF

V: TRBV6-2/TRBV6-3
J: TRBJ1-1
size: -
CDR3: CASTIVWTRVVTETFF

V: TRBV11-2
J: TRBJ2-5
size: -
CDR3: CASSEGLGETRYF